This T cell receptor (beta chain) was recovered during a study of T-cell reconstitution after alpha-beta-depleted transplantation in children (dated by TCRdb to 2015 to 2016). In terms of the full investigation: Using TCR repertoire profiling, the study quantitatively followed how T-cell immune reconstitution unfolded in children after TCRalphabeta/CD19-depleted allogeneic hematopoietic cell transplantation. Beyond this particular receptor, the publication reports: In some patients, high TCRbeta diversity at day 60 was attributed to recipient T cells and intrathymic progenitors that had survived conditioning. Apparently early alphabetaT-cell count recovery about two months after transplant reportedly relied on only several hundred rapidly expanded clones derived from non-depleted graft cells. The frequencies of hyperexpanded clones fell over the following months, and after one year, T-cell counts and TCRbeta diversity were mostly attributed to newly produced T cells.

The library came from PCR. The sequencer listed for this sample is Illumina HiSeq 2500. Molecular barcoding was employed in the preparation of TCR libraries, with unique molecular identifiers being used to normalize TCRbeta repertoire quantification. TCRdb took the public reads, trimmed them with fastp at Q25, ran MiXCR for clone calling and kept in-frame beta chains. One record per CDR3 amino acid sequence lists the most common genes and DNA. This sample lists more than 200,000 distinct CDR3 sequences; roughly 24% were detected once. The ten most abundant clones make up approximately 2.5% of the sample. This clonotype was seen a single time. Which antigen it targets is not known. Base qualities are missing; no much larger clone stands one base away. Evidence from a single read is weak. The sample's treatment or condition label, decoded: allogeneic hematopoietic cell transplantation with graft depleted of TCRalphabeta T cells and CD19 B cells. Transplant recipients were children who received TCRalphabeta/CD19-depleted allogeneic hematopoietic cell grafts.

CDR1 is given as DFQATT and CDR2 as SNEGSKA, both from the germline V gene (reference sequence). Including cysteine and phenylalanine, the CDR3 has 12 amino acids. Only the CDR3 portion is preserved as DNA: 36 bases, with reading frame beginning at the first base. A distance of 10 bases separates the germline ends of V and J, which lose 4 bases and 9 bases respectively. The TCR comes from a girl aged 2-10 years with Fanconi anemia, due to receive a stem cell transplant. This specimen was PBMCs, taken before TCRalphabeta/CD19-depleted stem cell transplant. Recombination connected TRBV20-1 to TRBJ1-6; the D gene lacks a confident call. The CDR3 amino acid sequence is: CSAKEGGSPLHF. The base sequence is TGCAGTGCTAAGGAGGGTGGTTCACCCCTCCACTTT.